A selection of T cell receptor beta chains follows, all from one sample in a study of OX40 agonist ivuxolimab in advanced cancers. Clones were sequenced by immunoSEQ multiplex PCR, and TCRdb holds only the in-frame ones, with some missing. The table includes 69,000 or so clones, roughly 87% detected once. The source material was CD4+ or CD8+ T cells sorted from blood, sampled in a trial of the OX40 agonist ivuxolimab. These receptor sequences come from an adult with an advanced solid tumor such as melanoma, head and neck, liver or kidney cancer. Both conserved end residues are part of each CDR3. The order of the fields is D gene, J gene, V gene, clone size, CDR3 DNA, CDR3 protein. The D gene is left open where the match is weak. Clone sizes are given selectively: once, few, many, or a class where the clone is expanded.

TRBD1,TRBJ2-6,TRBV10-3,.,TGTGCCATCAGTGAGTCTTCCGGGACAGGGTCTGGGGCCAACGTCCTGACTTTC,CAISESSGTGSGANVLTF
TRBD1,TRBJ1-4,TRBV6-1,.,TGTGCCAGCAGTAGGGACAGGGGGCCGGAAAAACTGTTTTTT,CASSRDRGPEKLFF
TRBD1,TRBJ2-5,TRBV13,.,TGTGCCAGCAGCAAGGGACAGTACGGACAAGAGACCCAGTACTTC,CASSKGQYGQETQYF
.,TRBJ2-7,TRBV19,.,TGTGCCAGTAGTATGCCCGGCCCAGCGCCCTACGAGCAGTACTTC,CASSMPGPAPYEQYF
.,TRBJ2-7,TRBV18,.,TGTGCCAGCTCACCAGGTGTTACAGCCTCCTACGAGCAGTACTTC,CASSPGVTASYEQYF
.,TRBJ1-1,TRBV6-5,.,TGTGCCACCGCCGGACACCAGAACACTGAAGCTTTCTTT,CATAGHQNTEAFF
.,TRBJ1-2,TRBV5-1,.,TGCGCCAGCAGCTTGGCCGGGGGTGGAGGCTACACCTTC,CASSLAGGGGYTF
TRBD1,TRBJ1-2,TRBV15,.,TGTGCCACCAGCACTTACAGGGGAACGTATGGCTACACCTTC,CATSTYRGTYGYTF
TRBD1,TRBJ1-1,TRBV7-9,.,TGTGCCAGCAGCTTGGGGACAGGGACGAACACTGAAGCTTTCTTT,CASSLGTGTNTEAFF
.,TRBJ1-3,TRBV7-8,.,TGTGCCAGCAGCTTAGCTGAAAACACCATATATTTT,CASSLAENTIYF
.,TRBJ2-5,TRBV28,.,TGTGCCAGCAGTTTAGGGTTCAGGGAGACCCAGTACTTC,CASSLGFRETQYF
.,TRBJ1-1,TRBV7-3,.,TGTGCCAGCAGCTTAGGTCAGAACACTGAAGCTTTCTTT,CASSLGQNTEAFF
.,TRBJ2-2,TRBV5-1,.,TGCGCCAGCAGGCCAGGGTCGAGCACCGGGGAGCTGTTTTTT,CASRPGSSTGELFF
TRBD1,TRBJ1-1,TRBV20-1,.,TGCAGTGCTAGTGGGACAGGAGCTTTCTTT,CSASGTGAFF
TRBD1,TRBJ1-5,TRBV4-1,.,TGCGCCAGCAGCCAACCAATACAGGGGGCGCGGGGTCAGCCCCAGCATTTT,CASSQPIQGARGQPQHF
.,TRBJ2-7,TRBV19,.,TGTGCCAGTAGAGGGGGGACGTCCCCCTACGAGCAGTACTTC,CASRGGTSPYEQYF
.,TRBJ1-5,TRBV19,few,TGTGCCAGTAGTTACAGCAATCAGCCCCAGCATTTT,CASSYSNQPQHF
TRBD2,TRBJ2-4,TRBV4-3,.,TGCGCCAGCAGCCAAGGCCTGACTAGCGGGACCAAAAACATTCAGTACTTC,CASSQGLTSGTKNIQYF
.,TRBJ2-1,TRBV28,.,TGTGCCAGCATCGAGGAGTCCGGTGAGCAGTTCTTC,CASIEESGEQFF
.,TRBJ2-3,TRBV5-6,.,TGTGCCAGCAGCTTGGTCGTGGGTGGCACAGATACGCAGTATTTT,CASSLVVGGTDTQYF
TRBD1,TRBJ2-1,TRBV5-1,.,TGCGCCAGCAGCTTGGGTGGACAGGGGAACAATGAGCAGTTCTTC,CASSLGGQGNNEQFF
.,TRBJ1-3,TRBV7-8,.,TGTGCCAGCAGCTCCGAAGGTGCCTCTGGAAACACCATATATTTT,CASSSEGASGNTIYF
TRBD1,TRBJ2-3,TRBV6-5,.,TGTGCCAGCACCCAACAGGGGACAGATACGCAGTATTTT,CASTQQGTDTQYF
TRBD2,TRBJ2-3,TRBV9,.,TGTGCCAGCAGCGAGACCGGGACTAGAGAGGATACGCAGTATTTT,CASSETGTREDTQYF
TRBD2,TRBJ2-7,TRBV6-5,.,TGTGCCAGCAGTACCTCGTCTAGCGGGGGCTACGAGCAGTACTTC,CASSTSSSGGYEQYF
TRBD1,TRBJ1-6,TRBV11-2,.,TGTGCCAGCAGCCAGCTAACAGGGGCTGATAATTCACCCCTCCACTTT,CASSQLTGADNSPLHF
TRBD1,TRBJ1-2,TRBV27,.,TGTGCCAGCAGTCGTCATACAGGGGGGGCCTATGGCTACACCTTC,CASSRHTGGAYGYTF
.,TRBJ2-5,TRBV7-9,once,TGTGCCAGCAGCCGACTGGAACAAGAGACCCAGTACTTC,CASSRLEQETQYF
TRBD2,TRBJ2-1,TRBV28,.,TGTGCCAGCAGCCCAACCCTAGCGGGAGGGCCGGGTGAGCAGTTCTTC,CASSPTLAGGPGEQFF
.,TRBJ2-1,TRBV12-5,.,TGTGCTAGTGGTTTGGTAGGGAGGGGGCTTTCCTACAATGAGCAGTTCTTC,CASGLVGRGLSYNEQFF
.,TRBJ2-5,TRBV5-5,.,TGTGCCAGCAGTTCCCGGCTGGCCCAAGAGACCCAGTACTTC,CASSSRLAQETQYF
.,TRBJ2-7,TRBV28,.,TGTGCCAGCAGTTTACACGTCTACGAGCAGTACTTC,CASSLHVYEQYF
.,TRBJ2-3,TRBV15,.,TGTGCCACCGGTCAGGGAGGAACAGATACGCAGTATTTT,CATGQGGTDTQYF
TRBD1,TRBJ1-2,TRBV6-1,.,TGTGCCAGCAGTGATCCAGGGACAGGGGGGCGCGGCTACACCTTC,CASSDPGTGGRGYTF
TRBD2,TRBJ2-5,TRBV7-2,.,TGTGCCAGCAGCTTTACTAGCGGGGGTAAAGAGACCCAGTACTTC,CASSFTSGGKETQYF
.,TRBJ1-2,TRBV6-1,.,TGTGCCAGCAGTGCTGAGGGACTAACTGGCTACACCTTC,CASSAEGLTGYTF
.,TRBJ1-1,TRBV11-3,.,TGTGCCAGCAGCACAATACAGGGGAACACTGAAGCTTTCTTT,CASSTIQGNTEAFF
.,TRBJ2-3,TRBV6-5,.,TGTGCCAGCAGTTACCGGGACCAATTAGATACGCAGTATTTT,CASSYRDQLDTQYF
.,TRBJ1-6,TRBV6-6,once,TGTGCCAGCAGTTTCACCGGGCCAGGAGATTCACCCCTCCACTTT,CASSFTGPGDSPLHF
TRBD1,TRBJ1-1,TRBV11-1,.,TGTGCCAGCAGCTTATCAGGGACAGGGGGCTTTGAAGCTTTCTTT,CASSLSGTGGFEAFF
.,TRBJ1-2,TRBV10-1,.,TGCGCCAGCAGTGAGGGGCCCGGCTATGGCTACACCTTC,CASSEGPGYGYTF
.,TRBJ1-2,TRBV6-5,few,TGTGCCAGCAGTTACACGGCCAGTGGCTATGGCTACACCTTC,CASSYTASGYGYTF
TRBD1,TRBJ1-2,TRBV19,.,TGTGCCAGTAGTTATCAGGGGGCGCGATATGGCTACACCTTC,CASSYQGARYGYTF
.,TRBJ2-5,TRBV28,.,TGTGCCAGCGGAAACATAGGGGTGACCCAGTACTTC,CASGNIGVTQYF
.,TRBJ2-6,TRBV5-4,.,TGTGCCAGCAGCTCCTCTCTTCGGAGGGCCGGGGCCAACGTCCTGACTTTC,CASSSSLRRAGANVLTF
.,TRBJ2-2,TRBV7-9,.,TGTGCCAGCAGCCCACGGGCGCCGAACACCGGGGAGCTGTTTTTT,CASSPRAPNTGELFF
.,TRBJ1-2,TRBV12-2,.,TGTGCAAGTCGCTTAGCCACAGGGGGCGGTGGCTACACCTTC,CASRLATGGGGYTF
.,TRBJ1-2,TRBV18,.,TGTGCCAGCTCACCGGAGGCTGACTATGGCTACACCTTC,CASSPEADYGYTF
.,TRBJ2-3,TRBV5-1,.,TGCGCCAGCAGCACCGGGGTCACAGATACGCAGTATTTT,CASSTGVTDTQYF
.,TRBJ1-5,TRBV19,once,TGTGCCAGTAGTATAGATCCAGGGTTGAGCAATCAGCCCCAGCATTTT,CASSIDPGLSNQPQHF
TRBD1,TRBJ2-5,TRBV2,few,TGTGCCAGCAGGAGGGACAGCCAAGAGACCCAGTACTTC,CASRRDSQETQYF